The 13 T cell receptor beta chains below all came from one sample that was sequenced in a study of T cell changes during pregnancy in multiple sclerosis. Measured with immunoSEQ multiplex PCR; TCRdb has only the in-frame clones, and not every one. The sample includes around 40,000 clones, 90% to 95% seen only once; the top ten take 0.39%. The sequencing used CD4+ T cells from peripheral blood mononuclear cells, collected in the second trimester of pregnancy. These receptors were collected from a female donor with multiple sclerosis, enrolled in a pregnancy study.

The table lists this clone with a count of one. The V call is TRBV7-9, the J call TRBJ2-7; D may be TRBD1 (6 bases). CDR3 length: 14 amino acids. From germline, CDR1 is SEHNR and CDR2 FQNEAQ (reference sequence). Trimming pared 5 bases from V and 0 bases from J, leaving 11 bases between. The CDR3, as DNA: TGTGCCAGCAGCAGCGACAGGAGCTCCTACGAGCAGTACTTC. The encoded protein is CASSSDRSSYEQYF.

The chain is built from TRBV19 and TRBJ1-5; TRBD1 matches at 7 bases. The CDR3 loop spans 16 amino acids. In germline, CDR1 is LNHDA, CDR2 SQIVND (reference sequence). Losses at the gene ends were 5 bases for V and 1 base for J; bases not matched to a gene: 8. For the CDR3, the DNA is TGTGCCAGTAGTGCCCAGGGGGGACTGAGCAATCAGCCCCAGCATTTT. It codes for CASSAQGGLSNQPQHF.

CDR3: CASSSGTGTTNTEAFF. In DNA form, the CDR3 reads TGTGCCAGCAGCTCCGGGACAGGGACAACGAACACTGAAGCTTTCTTT. The rearrangement uses TRBV11-1 and TRBJ1-1; 9 nucleotides agree with TRBD1. With 4 bases clipped from V and 1 base from J, the junction kept 7 bases outside the gene matches. The CDR3 has 16 amino acids. Looked up from germline, CDR1 is SGHAT and CDR2 is FQDESV (reference sequence).

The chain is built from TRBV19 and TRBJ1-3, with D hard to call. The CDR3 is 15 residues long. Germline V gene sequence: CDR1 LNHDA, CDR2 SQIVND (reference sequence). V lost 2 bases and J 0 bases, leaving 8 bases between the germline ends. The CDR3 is CASSISAASGNTIYF. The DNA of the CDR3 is TGTGCCAGTAGTATAAGTGCGGCCTCTGGAAACACCATATATTTT. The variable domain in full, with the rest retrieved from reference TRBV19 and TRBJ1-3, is DGGITQSPKYLFRKEGQNVTLSCEQNLNHDAMYWYRQDPGQGLRLIYYSQIVNDFQKGDIAEGYSVSREKKESFPLTVTSAQKNPTAFYLCASSISAASGNTIYFGEGSWLTVV.

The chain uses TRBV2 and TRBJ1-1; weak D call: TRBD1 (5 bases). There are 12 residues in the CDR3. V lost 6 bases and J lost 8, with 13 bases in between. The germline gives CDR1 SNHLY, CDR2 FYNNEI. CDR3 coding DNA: TGTGCCAGCAGGGTAAGGGAGGGGGAAGCTTTCTTT. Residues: CASRVREGEAFF.

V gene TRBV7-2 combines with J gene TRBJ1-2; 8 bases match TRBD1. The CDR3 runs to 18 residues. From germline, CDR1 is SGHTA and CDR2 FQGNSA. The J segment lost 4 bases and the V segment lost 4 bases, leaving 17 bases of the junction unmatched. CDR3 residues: CASSSSDRGEPGSYGYTF. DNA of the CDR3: TGTGCCAGCAGCTCGTCAGACAGGGGCGAACCTGGGTCCTATGGCTACACCTTC.

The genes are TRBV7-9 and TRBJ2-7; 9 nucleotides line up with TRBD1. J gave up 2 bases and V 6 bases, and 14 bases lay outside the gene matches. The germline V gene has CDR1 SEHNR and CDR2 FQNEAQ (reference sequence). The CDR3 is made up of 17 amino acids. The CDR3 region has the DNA TGTGCCAGCAGACCTAAAACAGGGGGCGCGGGGACCTACGAGCAGTACTTC. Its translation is CASRPKTGGAGTYEQYF.

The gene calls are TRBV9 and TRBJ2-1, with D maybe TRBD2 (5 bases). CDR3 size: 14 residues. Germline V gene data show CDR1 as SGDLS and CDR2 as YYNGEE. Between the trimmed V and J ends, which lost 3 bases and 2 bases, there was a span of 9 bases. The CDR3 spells CASSATGTYNEQFF. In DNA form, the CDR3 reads TGTGCCAGCAGCGCGACCGGGACCTACAATGAGCAGTTCTTC.

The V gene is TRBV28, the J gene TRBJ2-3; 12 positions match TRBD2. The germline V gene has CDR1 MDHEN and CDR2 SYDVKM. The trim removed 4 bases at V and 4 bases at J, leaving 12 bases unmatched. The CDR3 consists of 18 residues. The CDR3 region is CASSSPASGRGGADTQYF. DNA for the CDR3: TGTGCCAGCAGTTCCCCGGCTAGCGGGAGGGGGGGTGCAGATACGCAGTATTTT. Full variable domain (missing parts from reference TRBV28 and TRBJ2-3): DVKVTQSSRYLVKRTGEKVFLECVQDMDHENMFWYRQDPGLGLRLIYFSYDVKMKEKGDIPEGYSVSREKKERFSLILESASTNQTSMYLCASSSPASGRGGADTQYFGPGTRLTVL.

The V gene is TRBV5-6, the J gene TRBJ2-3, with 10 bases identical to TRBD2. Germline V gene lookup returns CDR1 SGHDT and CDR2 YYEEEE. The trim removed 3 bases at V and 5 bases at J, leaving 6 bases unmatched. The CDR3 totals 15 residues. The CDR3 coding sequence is TGTGCCAGCAGCTCATCTAGCGGGAGTGGAGATACGCAGTATTTT. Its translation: CASSSSSGSGDTQYF.

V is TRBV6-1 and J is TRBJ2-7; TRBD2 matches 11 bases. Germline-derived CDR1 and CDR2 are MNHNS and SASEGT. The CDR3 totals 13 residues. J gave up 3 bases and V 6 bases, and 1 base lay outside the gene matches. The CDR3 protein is CASRGLADYEQYF. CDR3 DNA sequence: TGTGCCAGCAGGGGACTAGCGGACTACGAGCAGTACTTC.

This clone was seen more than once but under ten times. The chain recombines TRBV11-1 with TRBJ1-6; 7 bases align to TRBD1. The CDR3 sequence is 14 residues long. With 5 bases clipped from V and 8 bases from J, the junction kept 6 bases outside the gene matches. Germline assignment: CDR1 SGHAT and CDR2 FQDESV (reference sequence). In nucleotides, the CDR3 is TGTGCCAGCAGCGTTGGACAGGATTATTCACCCCTCCACTTT. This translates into CASSVGQDYSPLHF.

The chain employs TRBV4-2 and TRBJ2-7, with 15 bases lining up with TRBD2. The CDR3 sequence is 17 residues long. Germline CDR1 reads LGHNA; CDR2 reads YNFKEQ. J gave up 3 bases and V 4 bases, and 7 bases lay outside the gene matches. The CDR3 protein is CASSLGLAGGGGYEQYF. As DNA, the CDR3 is TGTGCCAGCAGCCTGGGACTAGCGGGAGGAGGGGGCTACGAGCAGTACTTC.